The 30 T cell receptor beta chains in this list originate from one sample, sequenced in a study of T cells after yellow fever vaccination. Via MiXCR, TCRdb re-called the 5' RACE reads, giving one row per CDR3 protein. The sample consists of 300,000 or so distinct CDR3 sequences, 6.8% of them appearing once. The specimen comprised PBMCs, sampled about 41 days after the first yellow fever vaccination. The origin of the receptors is a man younger than 35 who received the YFV17D yellow fever vaccine.

This chain joins TRBV20-1 and TRBJ1-1, with D hard to call. V dropped 0 bases and J dropped 0 bases, with 14 bases sitting between them. This CDR3 is 16 amino acids long. Germline V lookup: CDR1 DFQATT, CDR2 SNEGSKA (reference sequence). The CDR3 protein is CSAREGYFIMNTEAFF. The CDR3 nucleotides read TGCAGTGCTAGAGAGGGGTACTTTATAATGAACACTGAAGCTTTCTTT.

This clonotype was counted many times. This chain links TRBV7-2 with TRBJ2-3, with D perhaps matching TRBD1 or TRBD2 (5 bases each). The CDR3 runs 15 residues. The germline CDR1 and CDR2 sequences are SGHTA and FQGNSA. The V and J ends lost 3 bases and 6 bases respectively, with 16 bases between them. CDR3: CASSFGTYGRDTQYF. The DNA of the CDR3 is TGTGCCAGCAGCTTCGGGACGTACGGGCGGGATACGCAGTATTTT.

This chain connects TRBV5-1 to TRBJ1-4, with 8 bases matching TRBD1. The CDR3 loop spans 15 amino acids. Trimming at V came to 4 bases and at J to 3 bases, leaving 5 bases not matched to a gene. Germline CDR1 is SGHRS and CDR2 is YFSETQ. The CDR3 loop is CASSDPQGANEKLFF. In DNA, the CDR3 is TGCGCCAGCAGCGACCCACAGGGGGCTAATGAAAAACTGTTTTTT.

This chain uses TRBV7-9 with TRBJ1-3; D remains unclear. Germline loops: CDR1 SEHNR, CDR2 FQNEAQ (reference sequence). The CDR3 covers 15 residues. Trimming left V 5 bases short and J 4 bases short, with 15 bases between. The CDR3 sequence: CASSTRKGPGNTIYF. For the CDR3, the DNA is TGTGCCAGCAGCACTCGGAAGGGTCCGGGAAACACCATATATTTT.

There are many counts of this clonotype. The chain uses TRBV7-2 and TRBJ1-1, with 7 bases aligning to TRBD1. Germline V gene data show CDR1 as SGHTA and CDR2 as FQGNSA. This CDR3 has 15 residues. After removal of 1 base from V and 4 bases from J, the junction contained 6 bases not matched to a gene. Here the CDR3 DNA reads TGTGCCAGCAGCTTAGTAGAGGGGGCGGGCACTGAAGCTTTCTTT. Residues: CASSLVEGAGTEAFF.

This sequence joins TRBV29-1 and TRBJ1-1; 7 positions agree with TRBD1. There are 13 residues in the CDR3. Germline trimming cut 4 bases from V and 6 bases from J; bases unmatched to any gene: 8. Germline lookup yields CDR1 SQVTM and CDR2 ANQGSEA. The CDR3 sequence: CSVARQGISEAFF. For the CDR3, the DNA is TGCAGCGTTGCGAGACAGGGAATCTCTGAAGCTTTCTTT.

The chain uses TRBV5-1 and TRBJ1-2, with a tentative D call TRBD1 (5 bases). The V end was cut by 4 bases, the J end by 3 bases, with 13 bases between. The CDR3 runs to 14 residues. Germline V CDR1 and CDR2: SGHRS, YFSETQ. The CDR3 is CASSPPGAHYGYTF. For the CDR3, the DNA is TGCGCCAGCAGCCCCCCCGGGGCTCACTATGGCTACACCTTC. Complete variable domain (other parts from reference TRBV5-1 and TRBJ1-2): KAGVTQTPRYLIKTRGQQVTLSCSPISGHRSVSWYQQTPGQGLQFLFEYFSETQRNKGNFPGRFSGRQFSNSRSEMNVSTLELGDSALYLCASSPPGAHYGYTFGSGTRLTVV.

The chain recombines TRBV7-2 with TRBJ2-2; 8 positions match TRBD2. The length of the CDR3 is 15 residues. The V gene's germline CDR1 is SGHTA and CDR2 FQGNSA. Trimming removed 5 bases from V and 7 bases from J; junction bases left unmatched: 9. The CDR3 here is CASSARGAYGGELFF. The CDR3 DNA reads as TGTGCCAGCAGCGCGCGGGGGGCTTACGGCGGGGAGCTGTTTTTT.

This chain joins TRBV21-1 and TRBJ2-7; TRBD2 is the table's D call, not checked against the DNA. TRBV21-1 is a pseudogene. The CDR3 is 14 amino acids. CDR3 nucleotide sequence: TGTGCCAGCTTTAAGAGCGGGGGGCAGTACGAGCAGTACTTC. It is translated as CASFKSGGQYEQYF.

The chain carries TRBV7-2 and TRBJ2-1, with D possibly matching TRBD1 (5 bases). V was shortened by 5 bases and J by 4 bases, with 12 bases between the two germline ends. Germline CDR1 reads SGHTA; CDR2 reads FQGNSA. CDR3 length: 14 residues. CDR3 bases: TGTGCCAGCAGCACGGCAGGGATTTACAATGAGCAGTTCTTC. Its translation is CASSTAGIYNEQFF.

This clonotype was observed a handful of times. The rearrangement links TRBV10-3 to TRBJ2-6; D call uncertain. V lost 10 bases, J lost 5 bases, and 15 bases lay in between. The CDR3 extends over 14 amino acids. Germline V gene data show CDR1 as ENHRY and CDR2 as SYGVKD. This CDR3 is CATLSVDWANVLTF. CDR3 DNA: TGTGCCACCCTTTCGGTAGATTGGGCCAACGTCCTGACTTTC.

This clonotype was seen more than once but under ten times. This chain uses TRBV7-8 with TRBJ2-7; tentatively, D is TRBD1 (5 bases). V was clipped by 5 bases and J by 3 bases, with 11 bases between them. The CDR3 is made up of 13 amino acids. Germline values: CDR1 SGHVS, CDR2 FQNEAQ. CDR3 coding DNA: TGTGCCAGCAGCGGCCAGGGCGGCTACGAGCAGTACGTC. This gives the protein CASSGQGGYEQYV.

The chain employs TRBV9 and TRBJ1-5; D ambiguous. Germline V gene data show CDR1 as SGDLS and CDR2 as YYNGEE. The ends were cut back, 0 bases at V and 2 bases at J, with 6 bases in the middle. This CDR3 is 14 amino acids long. CDR3 DNA: TGTGCCAGCAGCGTAGAGGGTGGCAATCAGCCCCAGCATTTT. Translation gives CASSVEGGNQPQHF.

This clonotype was seen a few times. V usage is TRBV5-1 and J usage is TRBJ2-6; D is ambiguous. This CDR3 has 15 residues. Germline values: CDR1 SGHRS, CDR2 YFSETQ. With 0 bases removed from V and 2 bases from J, the gap between germline ends came to 6 bases. The CDR3 reads CASSLADPGANVLTF. CDR3 sequence (DNA): TGCGCCAGCAGCTTGGCCGATCCTGGGGCCAACGTCCTGACTTTC.

This clonotype was counted ten times or more. The chain links TRBV7-2 to TRBJ2-1; D uncertain. Trimming shortened V by 2 bases and J by 3 bases, and 8 bases separated the two germline ends. In germline, CDR1 is SGHTA, CDR2 FQGNSA. This CDR3 is built from 14 residues. The CDR3 region is CASSLIHLYNEQFF. The CDR3 DNA sequence: TGTGCCAGCAGCTTAATACACCTCTACAATGAGCAGTTCTTC.

This clonotype came up a few times. The chain is built from TRBV7-2 and TRBJ1-1; tentative D call: TRBD1 (6 bases). The CDR3 has 14 residues. Germline V CDR1 and CDR2: SGHTA, FQGNSA. Trimming shortened V by 6 bases and J by 2 bases, and 13 bases separated the two germline ends. CDR3: CASREGGGNTEAFF. The CDR3, as DNA: TGTGCCAGCAGAGAAGGGGGAGGTAACACTGAAGCTTTCTTT.

V is TRBV3-1 and J is TRBJ1-6; D ambiguous. The V end was cut by 5 bases, the J end by 10 bases, with 9 bases between. The CDR3 sequence is 12 residues long. Germline V lookup: CDR1 LGHDT, CDR2 YNNKEL (reference sequence). This CDR3 reads CASSNGRSPLHF. The CDR3 bases are TGTGCCAGCAGCAACGGGCGGTCACCCCTCCACTTT.

This clonotype appeared a few times. This chain's CDR3 is CASSFRGQGRDGYTF. The CDR3 DNA is TGTGCCAGCAGTTTCCGAGGACAGGGGAGGGATGGCTACACCTTC. V and J are TRBV12-3 or TRBV12-4 and TRBJ1-2; TRBD1 aligns across 9 bases. The junction had 8 bases not matched to a gene; V was cut back by 3 bases and J by 6 bases. The CDR3 is 15 residues long.

This clonotype was seen ten or more times. The chain links TRBV24-1 to TRBJ2-1, with 10 nucleotides matching TRBD1. In germline, CDR1 is KGHDR, CDR2 SFDVKD. Trimming at V came to 4 bases and at J to 8 bases, leaving 10 bases not matched to a gene. There are 16 residues in the CDR3. The CDR3 DNA sequence: TGTGCCACCAGTGACCCCTCGACAGGGGGCACATATGAGCAGTTCTTC. Translation: CATSDPSTGGTYEQFF.

This clonotype appeared a few times. This CDR3 is CASSVAGGVEQFF. CDR3 bases: TGTGCCAGCAGCGTAGCCGGGGGAGTAGAGCAGTTCTTC. The J gene is TRBJ2-1, the V gene TRBV9, with D maybe TRBD2 (6 bases). Trimming pared 0 bases from V and 10 bases from J, leaving 11 bases between. Germline loops: CDR1 SGDLS, CDR2 YYNGEE. This CDR3 spans 13 amino acids.

This clonotype was observed a handful of times. The V gene is TRBV7-2, the J gene TRBJ2-7; TRBD1 might be the D (6 bases). Germline-derived CDR1 and CDR2 are SGHTA and FQGNSA. The CDR3 is 14 amino acids. V was pared by 5 bases and J by 5 bases, with 16 bases between. DNA for the CDR3: TGTGCCAGCAGCCCAATAACAGGGTTCCACGAGCAGTACTTC. Its protein product is CASSPITGFHEQYF.

Only a few counts were recorded for this clonotype. This chain links TRBV7-2 with TRBJ2-2; 7 positions agree with TRBD1. This CDR3 spans 17 amino acids. V was pared by 1 base and J by 0 bases, with 5 bases of the junction left unmatched. The V gene's germline CDR1 is SGHTA and CDR2 FQGNSA. CDR3 bases: TGTGCCAGCAGCTTAGGGGCAGGACAGGCGAACACCGGGGAGCTGTTTTTT. This gives the protein CASSLGAGQANTGELFF.

In this sample, this clonotype turned up many times. The chain couples TRBV12-3 or TRBV12-4 to TRBJ1-1, with a tentative D call TRBD1 (5 bases). CDR3 size: 14 residues. Trimming cost V 7 bases and J 1 base, with 13 bases left between them. The CDR3 DNA reads TGTGCCAGCATGATAGTGAGGGGGAACACTGAAGCTTTCTTT. Its protein product is CASMIVRGNTEAFF.

This clonotype showed up many times. The chain uses TRBV20-1 and TRBJ2-1, with unresolved D. Germline V gives CDR1 DFQATT, CDR2 SNEGSKA (reference sequence). This CDR3 is 12 amino acids long. Trimming removed 3 bases at V and 5 bases at J, with 8 bases between. CDR3 DNA sequence: TGCAGTGCTAGCCCGGGCCACAATGAGCAGTTCTTC. Translation: CSASPGHNEQFF.

This clonotype has ten or more counts. This chain connects TRBV4-3 to TRBJ2-5; tentative D call: TRBD2 (5 bases). The CDR3 is 13 amino acids. The germline gives CDR1 LGHNA, CDR2 YSLEER. The ends were cut back, 0 bases at V and 9 bases at J, with 11 bases in the middle. For the CDR3, the DNA is TGCGCCAGCAGCCAAGATTTTTCGCGGGCCCAGTACTTC. Translated, it gives CASSQDFSRAQYF.

This clonotype was seen a few times. V and J are TRBV12-2 and TRBJ1-3. TRBV12-2 corresponds to a pseudogene. CDR3 length: 17 amino acids. The CDR3 loop reads CASRLGSARPSGNTIYF. The CDR3 DNA sequence: TGTGCAAGTCGCTTAGGGAGCGCCAGACCCTCTGGAAACACCATATATTTT.

This sequence joins TRBV7-2 and TRBJ1-5, with D possibly TRBD1 on 5 matching bases. Looked up from germline, CDR1 is SGHTA and CDR2 is FQGNSA. The V gene lost 1 base and the J gene lost 4 bases, with 14 bases spanning the gap. The CDR3 contains 16 residues. The CDR3 DNA follows: TGTGCCAGCAGCTTAGAAGCGGCAGGGTGGAATCAGCCCCAGCATTTT. Translation gives CASSLEAAGWNQPQHF.

This clonotype was detected ten times or more. This CDR3 is CASTEGQNGYTF. The CDR3 DNA reads as TGCGCCAGCACAGAAGGCCAAAATGGCTACACCTTC. The genes are TRBV5-1 and TRBJ1-2; D remains unclear. Germline CDR1 is SGHRS and CDR2 is YFSETQ. The germline V and J ends were trimmed by 6 bases and 6 bases, with 12 bases remaining between them. The CDR3 length is 12 residues.

The chain employs TRBV28 and TRBJ2-2; TRBD2 matches 9 bases. The V gene's germline CDR1 is MDHEN and CDR2 SYDVKM. The CDR3 loop spans 15 amino acids. Germline trimming cut 3 bases from V and 5 bases from J; bases unmatched to any gene: 4. The DNA for the CDR3 is TGTGCCAGCAGTTTTGCTAGCGGGAAGACCGGGGAGCTGTTTTTT. Translation gives CASSFASGKTGELFF.

The chain combines TRBV7-8 with TRBJ1-2, with a tentative D call TRBD1 (6 bases). The germline V gene has CDR1 SGHVS and CDR2 FQNEAQ. The length of the CDR3 is 12 residues. The V gene lost 5 bases and the J gene lost 8 bases, with 12 bases spanning the gap. Here the CDR3 DNA reads TGTGCCAGCAGCCCACAGGGTCACGGCTACACCTTC. Residues: CASSPQGHGYTF.